This TCR beta chain comes out of a study of shared clonotypes between healthy human individuals. Findings and caveats of the study: Enrolling few donors narrowed the genetic and exposure-history diversity that was represented.

This clone was seen just once. Antigen specificity is unknown. Per the germline V gene, CDR1 is MNHEY and CDR2 is SMNVEV (reference sequence). The CDR3 spans 15 residues. Input per replicate PCR of unsorted PBMC was roughly 290 ng DNA, corresponding to tens of thousands of T cell genomes. The protocol was immunoSEQ multiplex PCR, while the TCRdb copy is restricted to in-frame clones and leaves out a portion. The sample holds over 400,000 clones; 60% to 80% are singletons and the top ten take around 12%. All donors were Caucasian adults living in Nashville, Tennessee. The source of this sequence is a woman aged 40 to 50 in good health. Some clones in this sample may be carry-over from other donors' samples. The rearrangement joins TRBV27 to TRBJ2-5, with 7 bases aligning to TRBD1. The DNA end favors TRBJ2-7, so the J call may be wrong. Input material: PBMCs. The CDR3 nucleotides are TGTGCCAGCAGTCCCAGGGGGATCACGGGCTACGAGCAGTACTTC. As protein: CASSPRGITGYEQYF.